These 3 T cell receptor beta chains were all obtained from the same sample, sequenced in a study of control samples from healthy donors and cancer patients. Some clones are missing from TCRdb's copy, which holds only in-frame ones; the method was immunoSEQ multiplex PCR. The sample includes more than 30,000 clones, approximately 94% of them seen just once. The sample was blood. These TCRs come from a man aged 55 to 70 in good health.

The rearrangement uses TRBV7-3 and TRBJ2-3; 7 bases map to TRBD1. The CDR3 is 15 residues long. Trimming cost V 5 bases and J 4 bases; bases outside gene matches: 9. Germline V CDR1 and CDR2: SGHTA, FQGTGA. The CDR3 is CASSKQGFVPDTQYF. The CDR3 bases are TGTGCCAGCAGCAAACAGGGGTTTGTCCCAGATACGCAGTATTTT.

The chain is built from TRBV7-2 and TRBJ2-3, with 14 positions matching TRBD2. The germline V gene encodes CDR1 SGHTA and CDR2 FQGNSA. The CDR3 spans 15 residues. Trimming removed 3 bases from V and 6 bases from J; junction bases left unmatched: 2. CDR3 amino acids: CASSFGTSGGDTQYF. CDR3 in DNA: TGTGCCAGCAGCTTCGGGACTAGCGGGGGTGATACGCAGTATTTT.

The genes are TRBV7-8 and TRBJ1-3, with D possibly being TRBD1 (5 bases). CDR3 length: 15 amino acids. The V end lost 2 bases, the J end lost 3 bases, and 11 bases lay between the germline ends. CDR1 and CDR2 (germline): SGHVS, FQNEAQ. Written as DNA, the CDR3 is TGTGCCAGCAGCTTAATTAGGGGCTTTGGAAACACCATATATTTT. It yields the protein CASSLIRGFGNTIYF.